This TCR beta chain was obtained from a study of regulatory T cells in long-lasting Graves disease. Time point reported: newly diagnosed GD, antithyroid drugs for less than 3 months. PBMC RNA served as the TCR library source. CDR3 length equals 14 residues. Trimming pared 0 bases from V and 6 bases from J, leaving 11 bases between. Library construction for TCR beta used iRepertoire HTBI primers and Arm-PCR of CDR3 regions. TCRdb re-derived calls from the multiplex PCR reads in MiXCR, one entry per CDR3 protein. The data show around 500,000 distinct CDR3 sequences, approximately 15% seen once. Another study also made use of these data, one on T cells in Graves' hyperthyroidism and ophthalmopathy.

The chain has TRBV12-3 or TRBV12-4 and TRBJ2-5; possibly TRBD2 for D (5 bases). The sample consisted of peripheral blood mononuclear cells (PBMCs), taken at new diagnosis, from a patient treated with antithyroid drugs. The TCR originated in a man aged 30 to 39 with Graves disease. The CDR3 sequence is CASSLARGIQTQYF. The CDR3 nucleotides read TGTGCCAGCAGTTTAGCGCGAGGGATTCAGACCCAGTACTTC.